A single sample is the source of the 28 T cell receptor beta chains below, sequenced in a study of shared clonotypes between healthy human individuals. Profiling relied on immunoSEQ multiplex PCR, and the TCRdb table lists in-frame clones only, not all of them. The top ten clones hold roughly 0.13% of a sample with under 2,500,000 clones, approximately 94% of them seen once. Specimen: naive CD4+ T cells sorted from blood. As to subset: CD45RA+ positively selected. Source of these receptors: a man younger than 35 in good health.

With respect to this clone: Other nucleotide sequences from this sample produce the same CDR3. The chain combines TRBV28 with TRBJ1-2; TRBD1 matches 7 bases. There are 14 residues in the CDR3. Germline values: CDR1 MDHEN, CDR2 SYDVKM. The V gene end was trimmed by 5 bases and the J gene end by 3 bases; junction bases not matched to a gene: 6. CDR3 loop: CASSPPGQYYGYTF. CDR3 nucleotide sequence: TGTGCCAGCAGTCCGCCGGGACAGTACTATGGCTACACCTTC.

This rearrangement joins TRBV2 to TRBJ1-4; TRBD1 might be the D (6 bases). The ends were cut back, 6 bases at V and 5 bases at J, with 16 bases in the middle. The CDR3 contains 15 residues. Germline CDR1 reads SNHLY; CDR2 reads FYNNEI. CDR3: CASSESGGSNEKLFF. The CDR3 bases are TGTGCCAGCAGCGAATCCGGGGGCTCGAATGAAAAACTGTTTTTT.

The rearrangement joins TRBV30 to TRBJ1-2; D possibly corresponds to TRBD1 (5 bases). The V gene's germline CDR1 is GTSNPN and CDR2 SVGIG (reference sequence). The ends were cut back, 1 base at V and 6 bases at J, with 12 bases in the middle. The CDR3 sequence is 13 residues long. This chain's CDR3 is CAWSAGTDNGYTF. The CDR3 nucleotides are TGTGCCTGGAGTGCGGGGACGGACAATGGCTACACCTTC.

The gene calls are TRBV30 and TRBJ2-1, with a tentative D call TRBD2 (6 bases). Trimming took 4 bases from V and 9 from J, leaving 22 bases between them. This CDR3 is built from 15 residues. Germline lookup yields CDR1 GTSNPN and CDR2 SVGIG (reference sequence). The CDR3 region has the DNA TGTGCCTGGAACATACAAGGCGGGGCCAGGAGTGAGCAGTTCTTC. Residues: CAWNIQGGARSEQFF. Full variable domain (outside the CDR3, taken from reference TRBV30 and TRBJ2-1): SQTIHQWPATLVQPVGSPLSLECTVEGTSNPNLYWYRQAAGRGLQLLFYSVGIGQISSEVPQNLSASRPQDRQFILSSKKLLLSDSGFYLCAWNIQGGARSEQFFGPGTRLTVL.

The genes are TRBV5-4 and TRBJ1-1; the D is unclear. Trimming stripped 1 base from V and 0 bases from J, with 7 bases between. CDR1 is SGHNT and CDR2 is YYREEE in the germline V gene (reference sequence). The CDR3 covers 14 residues. The CDR3 region is CASSLPIMNTEAFF. The CDR3, as DNA: TGTGCCAGCAGCTTGCCCATAATGAACACTGAAGCTTTCTTT.

This chain links TRBV18 with TRBJ2-3, with 7 bases that match TRBD1. The junction had 8 bases not matched to a gene; V was cut back by 1 base and J by 4 bases. The CDR3 totals 16 residues. Germline values: CDR1 KGHSH, CDR2 LQKENI. CDR3 in DNA: TGTGCCAGCTCACCACGTCTGACAGGGCCGGCAGATACGCAGTATTTT. Its protein is CASSPRLTGPADTQYF.

The chain carries TRBV7-2 and TRBJ1-1; D gene ambiguous. The CDR3 is 14 residues long. Per germline, CDR1 SGHTA and CDR2 FQGNSA. Trimming removed 1 base at V and 4 bases at J, with 10 bases between. The CDR3 DNA follows: TGTGCCAGCAGCTTAGTTATAAGGGCCACTGAAGCTTTCTTT. Translated, it gives CASSLVIRATEAFF. Together with reference TRBV7-2 and TRBJ1-1, the CDR3 gives the full variable domain: GAGVSQSPSNKVTEKGKDVELRCDPISGHTALYWYRQSLGQGLEFLIYFQGNSAPDKSGLPSDRFSAERTGGSVSTLTIQRTQQEDSAVYLCASSLVIRATEAFFGQGTRLTVV.

The sample holds one count of this clone. The CDR3 DNA is TGTGCCACTTGCGGAGGGGATACCTACGAGCAGTACTTC. Protein sequence: CATCGGDTYEQYF. The chain links TRBV10-3 to TRBJ2-7, with D perhaps TRBD2 (6 bases). The V and J ends lost 10 bases and 2 bases respectively, with 15 bases between them. CDR1 and CDR2 (germline): ENHRY, SYGVKD. The CDR3 consists of 13 residues.

The genes are TRBV18 and TRBJ2-3, with 10 nucleotides matching TRBD2. The CDR3 is 16 amino acids. Germline V gene sequence: CDR1 KGHSH, CDR2 LQKENI. V gave up 3 bases and J gave up 1 base; unmatched junction bases: 4. CDR3 bases: TGTGCCAGCTCACCGATAGCGGGAGGCGGCACAGATACGCAGTATTTT. The encoded protein is CASSPIAGGGTDTQYF.

This chain connects TRBV6-1 to TRBJ2-4; a possible D gene is TRBD2 (6 bases). CDR1 MNHNS and CDR2 SASEGT come from the germline V gene. V shed 1 base and J shed 0 bases, with 10 bases lying between them. There are 16 residues in the CDR3. The CDR3 here is CASSEGRDVAKNIQYF. CDR3 in DNA: TGTGCCAGCAGTGAAGGGCGGGATGTAGCCAAAAACATTCAGTACTTC.

V gene TRBV28 combines with J gene TRBJ2-1, with 10 bases fitting TRBD2. After removal of 8 bases from V and 5 bases from J, the junction contained 9 bases not matched to a gene. Germline V gene sequence: CDR1 MDHEN, CDR2 SYDVKM. The CDR3 extends over 15 amino acids. The CDR3 region is CASRSGRQIHNEQFF. In DNA, the CDR3 is TGTGCCAGCCGTAGCGGGAGGCAGATTCACAATGAGCAGTTCTTC.

The gene calls are TRBV5-5 and TRBJ2-7, with unresolved D. Trimming pared 2 bases from V and 6 bases from J, leaving 12 bases between. This CDR3 contains 13 residues. Per germline, CDR1 SGHKS and CDR2 YYEKEE (reference sequence). DNA for the CDR3: TGTGCCAGCAGCTTCCCCCTGACCAGCGAGCAGTACTTC. Protein product: CASSFPLTSEQYF.

The rearrangement uses TRBV6-5 and TRBJ1-5, with D perhaps TRBD1 (6 bases). Between the trimmed V and J ends, which lost 4 bases and 9 bases, there was a span of 16 bases. Germline V gives CDR1 MNHEY, CDR2 SVGAGI. This CDR3 comprises 14 residues. The chain's CDR3 is CASSWRRGSMPQHF. In DNA form, the CDR3 reads TGTGCCAGCAGTTGGCGGAGGGGGAGTATGCCCCAGCATTTT.

This chain connects TRBV10-2 to TRBJ2-7; TRBD1 might be the D (6 bases). With 6 bases removed from V and 2 bases from J, the gap between germline ends came to 11 bases. Germline lookup yields CDR1 WSHSY and CDR2 SAAADI. The CDR3 contains 13 residues. DNA of the CDR3: TGCGCCAGCAGAGAGACAGGTCCCTACGAGCAGTACTTC. Translating it yields CASRETGPYEQYF.

The V call is TRBV10-3, the J call TRBJ1-1; no definite D call. The germline V and J ends were trimmed by 0 bases and 2 bases, with 10 bases remaining between them. CDR1 ENHRY and CDR2 SYGVKD come from the germline V gene. This CDR3 contains 15 residues. In DNA form, the CDR3 reads TGTGCCATCAGTGAGTCCGGGAGAACTAACACTGAAGCTTTCTTT. Protein sequence: CAISESGRTNTEAFF.

This chain uses TRBV18 with TRBJ2-1, with D hard to call. Trimming stripped 3 bases from V and 0 bases from J, with 18 bases between. Looked up from germline, CDR1 is KGHSH and CDR2 is LQKENI. There are 18 residues in the CDR3. DNA of the CDR3: TGTGCCAGCTCACCTATAGGGATATTCGATGGCTCCTACAATGAGCAGTTCTTC. Translating gives CASSPIGIFDGSYNEQFF.

This chain links TRBV6-5 with TRBJ1-1; D possibly corresponds to TRBD1 (6 bases). The CDR3 contains 14 residues. Germline lookup yields CDR1 MNHEY and CDR2 SVGAGI. Trimming removed 2 bases from V and 4 bases from J, with 11 bases in between. The CDR3: CASSYTGSGTEAFF. The DNA of the CDR3 is TGTGCCAGCAGTTACACAGGGTCGGGCACTGAAGCTTTCTTT.

V and J are TRBV2 and TRBJ2-5; TRBD1 aligns across 9 bases. The length of the CDR3 is 16 residues. The V gene's germline CDR1 is SNHLY and CDR2 FYNNEI. The ends lost 2 bases at V and 1 base at J; junction bases unmatched: 5. CDR3 sequence: CASSELGQGVQETQYF. The CDR3 region has the DNA TGTGCCAGCAGTGAATTGGGACAGGGTGTCCAAGAGACCCAGTACTTC.

The V call is TRBV28, the J call TRBJ2-4; either TRBD1 or TRBD2 may supply D (7 bases each). The CDR3 sequence is 19 residues long. V shed 5 bases and J shed 0 bases, with 23 bases lying between them. Germline assignment: CDR1 MDHEN and CDR2 SYDVKM. The CDR3 region has the DNA TGTGCCAGCAGTCCCAGGGGGGGACTAAACGTTAAAGCCAAAAACATTCAGTACTTC. It encodes CASSPRGGLNVKAKNIQYF. Supplemented by reference TRBV28 and TRBJ2-4, the full variable domain reads DVKVTQSSRYLVKRTGEKVFLECVQDMDHENMFWYRQDPGLGLRLIYFSYDVKMKEKGDIPEGYSVSREKKERFSLILESASTNQTSMYLCASSPRGGLNVKAKNIQYFGAGTRLSVL.

This rearrangement joins TRBV5-1 to TRBJ1-4; D unclear. The CDR3 contains 14 residues. Germline CDR1 is SGHRS and CDR2 is YFSETQ. Trimming left V 6 bases short and J 7 bases short, with 16 bases between. The CDR3 coding sequence is TGCGCCAGCACTTTGAAGGGAGAGGGTGAAAAACTGTTTTTT. Encoded protein: CASTLKGEGEKLFF.

This clone was picked up one time. This chain joins TRBV6-5 and TRBJ2-7; 7 bases match TRBD2. V lost 0 bases and J lost 6; bases outside the gene matches: 5. This CDR3 region has 14 residues. The V gene's germline CDR1 is MNHEY and CDR2 SVGAGI. The CDR3 region is CASSYSGGSGEQYF. The CDR3 DNA reads TGTGCCAGCAGTTACTCGGGAGGGTCAGGCGAGCAGTACTTC.

The V gene is TRBV27, the J gene TRBJ1-2; D remains ambiguous. This CDR3 comprises 15 residues. Germline loops: CDR1 MNHEY, CDR2 SMNVEV (reference sequence). With 4 bases removed from V and 4 bases from J, the gap between germline ends came to 16 bases. The CDR3 here is CASSYSQEDLYGYTF. CDR3 DNA: TGTGCCAGCAGTTATTCCCAGGAGGACCTCTATGGCTACACCTTC.

The chain carries TRBV30 and TRBJ1-1; TRBD1 might be the D (6 bases). This CDR3 has 14 amino acids. Between the trimmed V and J ends, which lost 4 bases and 0 bases, there was a span of 12 bases. The germline gives CDR1 GTSNPN, CDR2 SVGIG (reference sequence). The CDR3 loop reads CAWTGQSLNTEAFF. As DNA, the CDR3 is TGTGCCTGGACCGGACAGAGCCTGAACACTGAAGCTTTCTTT.

This sequence joins TRBV5-1 and TRBJ2-7; TRBD1 matches at 8 bases. The trim removed 3 bases at V and 1 base at J, leaving 12 bases unmatched. Germline V CDR1 and CDR2: SGHRS, YFSETQ. This CDR3 contains 17 residues. The CDR3 loop reads CASSSGTGSPESYEQYF. The CDR3 coding sequence is TGCGCCAGCAGCTCCGGGACAGGCTCCCCCGAATCCTACGAGCAGTACTTC.

The V gene is TRBV5-4, the J gene TRBJ2-3; TRBD1 or TRBD2 may be the D gene (5 bases each). The V end was cut by 4 bases, the J end by 4 bases, with 13 bases between. Germline V gene lookup returns CDR1 SGHNT and CDR2 YYREEE (reference sequence). There are 14 residues in the CDR3. CDR3 sequence: CASSPSRGADTQYF. In DNA form, the CDR3 reads TGTGCCAGCAGCCCATCCCGGGGCGCAGATACGCAGTATTTT.

The chain recombines TRBV5-1 with TRBJ1-1; tentatively, D is TRBD1 (6 bases). The germline gives CDR1 SGHRS, CDR2 YFSETQ. The CDR3 has 15 amino acids. V lost 4 bases and J lost 0, with 13 bases in between. CDR3 loop: CASSPRGPMNTEAFF. CDR3 bases: TGCGCCAGCAGCCCCAGGGGACCCATGAACACTGAAGCTTTCTTT.

The J gene is TRBJ2-1, the V gene TRBV5-1, with D tentatively TRBD2 (5 bases). The CDR3 runs to 16 residues. Germline values: CDR1 SGHRS, CDR2 YFSETQ. V shed 0 bases and J shed 0 bases, with 10 bases lying between them. The CDR3 DNA reads TGCGCCAGCAGCTTGGCCGGGATGAGCTCCTACAATGAGCAGTTCTTC. Protein sequence: CASSLAGMSSYNEQFF.

The chain couples TRBV7-9 to TRBJ1-5; D is possibly TRBD1 (6 bases). Trimming took off 4 bases at V and 6 bases at J, with 13 bases between the two ends. CDR1 and CDR2 from the germline V gene are SEHNR and FQNEAQ (reference sequence). This CDR3 region has 14 residues. CDR3 residues: CASSSRTDGQPQHF. CDR3 sequence (DNA): TGTGCCAGCAGCTCCCGGACAGACGGTCAGCCCCAGCATTTT.